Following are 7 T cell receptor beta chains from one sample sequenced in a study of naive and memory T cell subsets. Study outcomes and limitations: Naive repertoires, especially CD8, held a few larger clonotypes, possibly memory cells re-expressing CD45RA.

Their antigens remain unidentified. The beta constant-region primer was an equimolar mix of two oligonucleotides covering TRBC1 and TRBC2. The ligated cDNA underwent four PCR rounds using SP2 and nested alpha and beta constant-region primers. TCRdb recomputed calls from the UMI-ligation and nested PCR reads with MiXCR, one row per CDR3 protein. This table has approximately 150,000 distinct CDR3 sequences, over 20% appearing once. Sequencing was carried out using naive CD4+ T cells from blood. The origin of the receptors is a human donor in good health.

CDR3 residues: CASSLQGYNSPLHF. The CDR3 DNA reads as TGTGCCAGCAGCTTGCAGGGCTATAATTCACCCCTCCACTTT. The genes are TRBV7-9 and TRBJ1-6; D perhaps matches TRBD1 (5 bases). Looked up from germline, CDR1 is SEHNR and CDR2 is FQNEAQ (reference sequence). V lost 3 bases, J lost 3 bases, and 6 bases lay in between. The CDR3 covers 14 residues.

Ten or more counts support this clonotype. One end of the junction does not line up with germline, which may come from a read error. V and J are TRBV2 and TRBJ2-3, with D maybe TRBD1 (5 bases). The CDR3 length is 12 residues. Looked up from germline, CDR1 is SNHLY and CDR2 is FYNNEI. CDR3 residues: CASNENRDTQYF. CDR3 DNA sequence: TGTGCCAGCAATGAAAACAGGGATACGCAGTATTTT.

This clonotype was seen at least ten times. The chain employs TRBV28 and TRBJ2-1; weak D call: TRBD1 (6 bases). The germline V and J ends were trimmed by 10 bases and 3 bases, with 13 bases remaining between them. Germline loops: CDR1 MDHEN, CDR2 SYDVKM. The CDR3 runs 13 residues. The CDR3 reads CATATGIYNEQFF. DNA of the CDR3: TGTGCCACCGCGACAGGAATCTACAATGAGCAGTTCTTC.

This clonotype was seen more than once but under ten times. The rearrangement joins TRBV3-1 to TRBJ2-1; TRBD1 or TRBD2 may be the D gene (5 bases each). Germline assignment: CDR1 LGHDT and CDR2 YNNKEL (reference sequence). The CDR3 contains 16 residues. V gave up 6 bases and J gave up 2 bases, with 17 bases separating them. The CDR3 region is CASSREGDRPYNEQFF. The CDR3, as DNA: TGTGCCAGCAGTCGGGAAGGAGACAGACCCTACAATGAGCAGTTCTTC.

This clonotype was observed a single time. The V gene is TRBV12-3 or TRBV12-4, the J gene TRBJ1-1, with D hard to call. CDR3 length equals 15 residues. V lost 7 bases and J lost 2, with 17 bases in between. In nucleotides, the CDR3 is TGTGCCAGCAACTCCTTGGGCAGTACAAACACTGAAGCTTTCTTT. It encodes CASNSLGSTNTEAFF.

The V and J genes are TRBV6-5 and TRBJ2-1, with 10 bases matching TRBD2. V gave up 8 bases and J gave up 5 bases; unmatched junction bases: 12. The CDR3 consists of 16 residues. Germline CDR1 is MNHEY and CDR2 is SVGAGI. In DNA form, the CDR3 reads TGTGCCAGCGCAAGGTCCCCACTAGCGGGGAACAATGAGCAGTTCTTC. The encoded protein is CASARSPLAGNNEQFF.

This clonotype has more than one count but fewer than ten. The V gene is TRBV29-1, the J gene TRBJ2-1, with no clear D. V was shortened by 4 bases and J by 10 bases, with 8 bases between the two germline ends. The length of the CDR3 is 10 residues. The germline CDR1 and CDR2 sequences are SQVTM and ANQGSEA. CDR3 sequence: CSVVRTEQFF. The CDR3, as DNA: TGCAGCGTTGTCCGAACCGAGCAGTTCTTC.